This is a list of T cell receptor beta chains from one sample in a study of CD8 T cells in ankylosing spondylitis. Using its own MiXCR run on the 5' RACE reads, TCRdb lists one record per CDR3 protein. The data hold 350,000 to 450,000 distinct CDR3 sequences, with around 26% observed a single time. Sequencing used blood, either unsorted or a sorted T cell fraction (not recorded which). These receptors came from a male donor with ankylosing spondylitis. The CDR3 runs from the conserved cysteine through the conserved F or W. A D gene is named only where the DNA matches it firmly. Size is omitted from some rows. Given values are once, few, many or a class for expanded clones.

j_gene | abundance | v_gene | d_gene | CDR3nt | CDR3aa
TRBJ2-3 | . | TRBV12-3/TRBV12-4 | TRBD2 | TGTGCCAGCAGGACGTTAGCGGGAACAGATACGCAGTATTTT | CASRTLAGTDTQYF
TRBJ2-7 | . | TRBV20-1 | TRBD2 | TGCAGTGCTAGCGGACTAGCGGGTTTGCGGGGCGAGCAGTACTTC | CSASGLAGLRGEQYF
TRBJ2-2 | . | TRBV20-1 | . | TGCAGTGCTAGCTCAGGGACATTCACCGGGGAGCTGTTTTTT | CSASSGTFTGELFF
TRBJ2-1 | . | TRBV6-1 | . | TGTGCCAGCAGATTCAGGGGCAATGAGCAGTTCTTC | CASRFRGNEQFF
TRBJ1-1 | few | TRBV12-3/TRBV12-4 | TRBD1 | TGTGCCAGCAGTTTAGCACAACAGGGGCGGAAAGCTTTCTTT | CASSLAQQGRKAFF
TRBJ2-5 | . | TRBV6-1 | . | TGTGCCAGTTTATGGCCCTTTCAAGAGACCCAGTACTTC | CASLWPFQETQYF
TRBJ2-6 | . | TRBV5-6 | TRBD1 | TGTGCCAGCAGCTCCTCCATTACAGGGGCTGGGGCCAACGTCCTGACTTTC | CASSSSITGAGANVLTF
TRBJ1-4 | . | TRBV20-1 | . | TGCAGTGCTAGAGATCTGGGGTTTGAAAAACTGTTTTTT | CSARDLGFEKLFF
TRBJ1-1 | . | TRBV18 | . | TGTGCCAGCTCACCTAGGAGGGACACTGAAGCTTTCTTT | CASSPRRDTEAFF
TRBJ2-5 | . | TRBV7-2 | . | TGTGCCAGCAGCTCCTCCTTGGGGCCGGGGTACCAAGAGACCCAGTACTTC | CASSSSLGPGYQETQYF
TRBJ1-6 | few | TRBV11-2 | . | TGTGCCAGCAGCTTACCCGGCAGCCTTTTTAATTCACCCCTCCACTTT | CASSLPGSLFNSPLHF
TRBJ1-4 | . | TRBV20-1 | . | TGCAGTGCCGTGACAGGCCGTGCAACTAATGAAAAACTGTTTTTT | CSAVTGRATNEKLFF
TRBJ2-3 | . | TRBV5-1 | TRBD2 | TGCGCCAGCAGCTTGGCAGCGGGGGGAGATACGCAGTATTTT | CASSLAAGGDTQYF
TRBJ2-7 | many | TRBV6-1 | TRBD2 | TGTGCCAGCAGTGACAGGTGGACTAGCGGGAGAGGCTACGAGCAGTACTTC | CASSDRWTSGRGYEQYF
TRBJ2-4 | . | TRBV3-1 | . | TGTGCCAGCAGCCAAGGCCCTGGCGCGGGAAACAAAAACATTCAGTACTTC | CASSQGPGAGNKNIQYF
TRBJ1-1 | . | TRBV5-6 | . | TGTGCCAGCAGCCGTCGGGTTACTGAAGCTTTCTTT | CASSRRVTEAFF
TRBJ1-1 | . | TRBV3-1 | . | TGTGCCAGCAGCCTGGGGGGGGCAGGCGCTGAAGCTTTCTTT | CASSLGGAGAEAFF
TRBJ2-5 | . | TRBV2 | . | TGTGCCAGCAGTCCCCAGGGCGTCGGCCAAGAGACCCAGTACTTC | CASSPQGVGQETQYF
TRBJ1-5 | . | TRBV27 | TRBD1 | TGTGCCAGCAGTTTATCGAACAGGGGGTTTAGCAATCAGCCCCAGCATTTT | CASSLSNRGFSNQPQHF
TRBJ2-7 | . | TRBV3-1 | . | TGTGCCAGCAGCCAATGGCAGGGTCTCAACGAGCAGTACTTC | CASSQWQGLNEQYF
TRBJ1-2 | . | TRBV18 | . | TGTGCCAGCTCATTCTCCGGGACGGGAGTTAACTATGGCTACACCTTC | CASSFSGTGVNYGYTF
TRBJ2-3 | . | TRBV29-1 | . | TGCAGCGTTGAAGAGCTTACAAGTTCCCGCGACACAGATACGCAGTATTTT | CSVEELTSSRDTDTQYF
TRBJ2-3 | . | TRBV24-1 | TRBD1 | TGTGCCACCAGTGACAGACAGGGGGGCCAACACGATACGCAGTATTTT | CATSDRQGGQHDTQYF
TRBJ2-3 | few | TRBV24-1 | TRBD2 | TGTGCCACCAGTGATTTTGCGGGAGGGAGCGGTGCAGATACGCAGTATTTT | CATSDFAGGSGADTQYF
TRBJ2-1 | . | TRBV2 | . | TGTGCCAGCAGTGAAGGGACTTACGACAATGAGCAGTTCTTC | CASSEGTYDNEQFF
TRBJ2-2 | few | TRBV12-3/TRBV12-4 | . | TGTGCCAGCAGTTTAGCGAGGCCCTACACCGGGGAGCTGTTTTTT | CASSLARPYTGELFF
TRBJ2-7 | few | TRBV20-1 | TRBD2 | TGCAGTGCTATTCCTAGCGGGAGCGGCGAGCAGTACTTC | CSAIPSGSGEQYF
TRBJ2-1 | . | TRBV12-5 | TRBD2 | TGTGCTAGTGGTTTTGACAAGAACTCCGGGACTAGCGGGATGACCCTAATGGTGAATGAGCAGTTCTTC | CASGFDKNSGTSGMTLMVNEQFF
TRBJ1-5 | . | TRBV12-3/TRBV12-4 | . | TGTGCCAGCAGTAATATGGGAGGCGTTCAGCCCCAGCATTTT | CASSNMGGVQPQHF
TRBJ2-1 | . | TRBV7-7 | TRBD2 | TGTGCCAGCAGCTTTATCGGCGGGAGTTTAGATGAGCAGTTCTTC | CASSFIGGSLDEQFF
TRBJ1-2 | . | TRBV7-2 | . | TGTGCCAGCAGCCCCACGCGGCAGGGTGGGGGGGGCTACACCTTC | CASSPTRQGGGGYTF
TRBJ1-1 | few | TRBV7-8 | . | TGTGCCAGCAGCCCTTCGCGGTTTTCATACACTGAAGCTTTCTTT | CASSPSRFSYTEAFF
TRBJ1-4 | few | TRBV7-9 | . | TGTGCCAGCAGCTTAAACTCGGACAGTGGCGAAAAACTGTTTTTT | CASSLNSDSGEKLFF
TRBJ1-5 | few | TRBV12-3/TRBV12-4 | . | TGTGCCAGCAGTTTAGAAGGGAATAGCAATCAGCCCCAGCATTTT | CASSLEGNSNQPQHF
TRBJ2-1 | once | TRBV5-4 | . | TGTGCCAGCAGGGGGAGGCAGAATGAGCAGTTCTTC | CASRGRQNEQFF
TRBJ2-5 | few | TRBV5-1 | . | TGCGCCAGCAGCCCGTTCGGGACCATGCAAGAGACCCAGTACTTC | CASSPFGTMQETQYF
TRBJ1-2 | many | TRBV7-2 | . | TGTGCCAGCAGCCAGGTCCCTAACTATGGCTACACCTTC | CASSQVPNYGYTF
TRBJ1-3 | few | TRBV7-9 | . | TGTGCCAGCAGTCTCTCTGGGGGTCCCCTGAACACCATATATTTT | CASSLSGGPLNTIYF
TRBJ1-2 | many | TRBV20-1 | . | TGCAGTGCTAGTCAGGGCGATTATGGCTACACCTTC | CSASQGDYGYTF
TRBJ1-1 | . | TRBV19 | . | TGTGCCAGTAGTATAAGTTCAGGGGCGATCACTGAAGCTTTCTTT | CASSISSGAITEAFF
TRBJ2-3 | few | TRBV20-1 | . | TGCAGTGCTAGTAAAGAAGCGACAGGGTGGAGGGGGGCGCAGTATTTT | CSASKEATGWRGAQYF
TRBJ2-1 | . | TRBV10-2 | TRBD2 | TGCGCCAGCAGTGTAAGCGGGAGGACCAACAATGAGCAGTTCTTC | CASSVSGRTNNEQFF
TRBJ1-1 | few | TRBV6-1 | . | TGTGCCAGCGCGGGACGTACGGGGGACACTGAAGCTTTCTTT | CASAGRTGDTEAFF
TRBJ1-1 | few | TRBV10-3 | . | TGTGCCATCAGTGACTTCAGGGGCCTAGTGAACACTGAAGCTTTCTTT | CAISDFRGLVNTEAFF
TRBJ1-3 | many | TRBV5-1 | . | TGTGCCAGCAGCCCCTGGGACTCTGGAAACACCATATATTTT | CASSPWDSGNTIYF
TRBJ2-5 | . | TRBV3-1 | . | TGTGCCAGCAGCCAAGAGGTCGCGGGATCCCGAGAGACCCAGTACTTC | CASSQEVAGSRETQYF
TRBJ2-2 | few | TRBV12-3/TRBV12-4 | . | TGTGCCAGCAGTTTTGTCAAGGGACCCAACACCGGGGAGCTGTTTTTT | CASSFVKGPNTGELFF
TRBJ2-1 | few | TRBV12-3/TRBV12-4 | . | TGTGCCAGCAGTTCTCAAGGGGGGGTTTACAATGAGCAGTTCTTC | CASSSQGGVYNEQFF
TRBJ2-3 | few | TRBV12-3/TRBV12-4 | . | TGTGCCAGCAGTTTAGACGGGTATCGCACAGATACGCAGTATTTT | CASSLDGYRTDTQYF
TRBJ2-7 | . | TRBV20-1 | . | TGCAGTGCTAGGCCCCGGGAAAACGCCTACGAGCAGTACTTC | CSARPRENAYEQYF
TRBJ2-5 | . | TRBV20-1 | TRBD2 | TGCAGTGCTAGAGAACTAGCGGGAGGCGCGGTGGAGACCCAGTACTTC | CSARELAGGAVETQYF
TRBJ2-5 | . | TRBV20-1 | TRBD2 | TGCAGTGCTAGAGTGGCAATAGCGGGAGATCAGGAGACCCAGTACTTC | CSARVAIAGDQETQYF